This T cell receptor beta chain was recovered during a study of CD8 T cells in Susac syndrome. Matched for age and sex, the controls were healthy donors. RNA, at about 0.45 to 1 ug, was reverse transcribed with random hexamers. TCRdb processed the immunoSEQ multiplex PCR reads anew with MiXCR; each CDR3 protein has one entry. The table records roughly 120,000 distinct CDR3 sequences, around 94% of them present only once. The sample consisted of CD4+ T cells from PBMCs. The source of this sequence is a human donor in good health.

The CDR3 bases are TGTGCCTTGAAGAAAGGGGGAGATACGCAGTATTTT. It encodes CALKKGGDTQYF. The chain carries TRBV30 and TRBJ2-3, with TRBD1 as a possible D gene (6 bases). This CDR3 has 12 residues. Per germline, CDR1 GTSNPN and CDR2 SVGIG (reference sequence). Trimming cost V 7 bases and J 5 bases, with 13 bases left between them.